A single sample gave rise to the 27 T cell receptor beta chains below, sequenced in a study of sequential checkpoint blockade in melanoma. As to treatment: randomized to nivolumab then ipilimumab (arm A) or the reverse (arm B). The table came from immunoSEQ multiplex PCR; TCRdb's copy has only in-frame clones and leaves some out. This table holds about 2,000 clones, 20% to 25% found once. The sequencing used tumor tissue (inferred from file names), collected from a patient given nivolumab and ipilimumab in sequence. The source of these receptors is a human donor with melanoma.

This clone came up once. The CDR3 DNA reads as TGCAGCGATACCCGGGACAGCAAAGGTTATGGCTACACCTTC. Translated: CSDTRDSKGYGYTF. The rearrangement links TRBV29-1 to TRBJ1-2, with TRBD1 matching over 7 bases. Germline loops: CDR1 SQVTM, CDR2 ANQGSEA. The CDR3 has 14 residues. V lost 7 bases to trimming and J lost 5 bases; unmatched junction nucleotides: 13.

This sequence joins TRBV6-8 and TRBJ2-7; perhaps TRBD1 as D (6 bases). Germline V gene lookup returns CDR1 MNHGY and CDR2 SAAAGT. Trimming left V 6 bases short and J 5 bases short, with 14 bases between. The CDR3 runs 13 residues. The CDR3 is CASSLDRRHEQYF. CDR3 DNA sequence: TGTGCCAGCAGCCTTGACAGGCGACACGAGCAGTACTTC.

This clone is labeled as large. This sequence joins TRBV11-3 and TRBJ1-1; perhaps TRBD1 as D (6 bases). The V end lost 4 bases, the J end lost 3 bases, and 15 bases lay between the germline ends. Germline CDR1 SGHNT, CDR2 YENEEA. The CDR3 length is 15 residues. CDR3 DNA sequence: TGTGCCAGCAGCTCGACACTGGGGGCGGACACTGAAGCTTTCTTT. Its translation: CASSSTLGADTEAFF.

This clone was observed a handful of times. The CDR3 reads CASSPGGGYQETQYF. CDR3 DNA: TGTGCCAGCAGCCCCGGAGGCGGGTACCAAGAGACCCAGTACTTC. The chain carries TRBV9 and TRBJ2-5; possible D gene TRBD2, 5 bases. This CDR3 has 15 amino acids. V gave up 4 bases and J gave up 0 bases, with 13 bases separating them. The germline CDR1 and CDR2 sequences are SGDLS and YYNGEE.

V is TRBV12-5 and J is TRBJ2-7; the D gene is possibly TRBD2 (6 bases). This CDR3 has 14 residues. The germline V gene encodes CDR1 LGHNT and CDR2 FRNRAP. CDR3 bases: TGTGCCAGCACGCGGGCGGCGGAGGGATACGAGCAGTACTTC. Translating gives CASTRAAEGYEQYF.

Only a few counts were recorded for this clone. The CDR3 region has the DNA TGTGCCAGCCTCCAAGGACCTGGAAACACCATATATTTT. Translated: CASLQGPGNTIYF. The V gene is TRBV28, the J gene TRBJ1-3, with no clear D. The germline CDR1 and CDR2 sequences are MDHEN and SYDVKM. The V gene lost 8 bases and the J gene lost 2 bases, with 10 bases spanning the gap. The CDR3 has 13 residues. Together with reference TRBV28 and TRBJ1-3, the CDR3 gives the full variable domain: DVKVTQSSRYLVKRTGEKVFLECVQDMDHENMFWYRQDPGLGLRLIYFSYDVKMKEKGDIPEGYSVSREKKERFSLILESASTNQTSMYLCASLQGPGNTIYFGEGSWLTVV.

In its sample, this clone ranks as medium-sized (0.01 to 0.1%). This chain connects TRBV9 to TRBJ2-3; tentatively, D is TRBD2 (6 bases). Germline V gives CDR1 SGDLS, CDR2 YYNGEE. Trimming took 3 bases from V and 0 from J, leaving 14 bases between them. The CDR3 has 16 residues. CDR3 DNA: TGTGCCAGCAGCGGTGGCGGGACCCTCAGCACAGATACGCAGTATTTT. This sequence encodes CASSGGGTLSTDTQYF.

The chain couples TRBV29-1 to TRBJ2-7; TRBD2 is a possible D gene (6 bases). This CDR3 is 13 amino acids long. Germline loops: CDR1 SQVTM, CDR2 ANQGSEA. The V end was cut by 3 bases, the J end by 1 base, with 10 bases between. In DNA form, the CDR3 reads TGCAGCGTTGAGGTGGGGGGTTCCTACGAGCAGTACTTC. It is translated as CSVEVGGSYEQYF.

This clone was recorded many times. The rearrangement uses TRBV11-3 and TRBJ1-2; the D gene is possibly TRBD1 (5 bases). Germline V gives CDR1 SGHNT, CDR2 YENEEA. The length of the CDR3 is 15 residues. Between the trimmed V and J ends, which lost 6 bases and 5 bases, there was a span of 19 bases. DNA for the CDR3: TGTGCCAGCAGACGCGGCCAGGGACCCATTTATGGCTACACCTTC. It is translated as CASRRGQGPIYGYTF.

This clone was counted between two and nine times. V and J are TRBV6-8 and TRBJ2-7; unclear D gene. The CDR3 consists of 12 residues. Germline V gene data show CDR1 as MNHGY and CDR2 as SAAAGT. V was shortened by 8 bases and J by 4 bases, with 12 bases between the two germline ends. In DNA form, the CDR3 reads TGTGCCAGCCAAGGGCCTTTATACGAGCAGTACTTC. This translates into CASQGPLYEQYF.

The genes are TRBV23-1 and TRBJ2-3; TRBD1 might be the D (5 bases). TRBV23-1 has ORF status, its function being uncertain. This CDR3 has 20 residues. Trimming shortened V by 6 bases and J by 1 base, and 29 bases separated the two germline ends. CDR3 coding DNA: TGCGCCAGCAGCCTTCCTACCTCATCGTCGCCGGAAGGGGGCACAGATACGCAGTATTTT. Protein: CASSLPTSSSPEGGTDTQYF.

This clone rates as medium-sized. The rearrangement uses TRBV9 and TRBJ2-7; D gene uncertain. Germline loops: CDR1 SGDLS, CDR2 YYNGEE. The CDR3 totals 13 residues. V was pared by 5 bases and J by 3 bases, with 12 bases between. The CDR3 loop is CASSEGQVYEQYF. The CDR3 DNA is TGTGCCAGCAGTGAAGGCCAGGTCTACGAGCAGTACTTC.

Only a few counts were recorded for this clone. J is TRBJ1-1 and V is TRBV6-8; possibly TRBD1 for D (5 bases). The CDR3 spans 15 residues. Trimming took 4 bases from V and 6 from J, leaving 18 bases between them. The germline gives CDR1 MNHGY, CDR2 SAAAGT. The CDR3 region is CASSSLGASRAEAFF. DNA of the CDR3: TGTGCCAGCAGTTCCCTAGGGGCATCTAGGGCTGAAGCTTTCTTT.

This clone has just a few counts. V and J are TRBV5-1 and TRBJ2-7; possible D gene TRBD2, 5 bases. The CDR3 has 16 residues. Deletions cut 0 bases from V and 1 base from J, with 14 bases between. The germline CDR1 and CDR2 sequences are SGHRS and YFSETQ. The CDR3 coding sequence is TGCGCCAGCAGCTTGGGCCTCCTAGGGAGATCCTACGAGCAGTACTTC. Its protein is CASSLGLLGRSYEQYF.

This clone was picked up a small number of times. The rearrangement links TRBV30 to TRBJ2-3; 10 nucleotides agree with TRBD2. The length of the CDR3 is 14 residues. J was trimmed by 12 bases and V by 0 bases; bases with no gene match: 9. Germline loops: CDR1 GTSNPN, CDR2 SVGIG (reference sequence). The CDR3 here is CAWSVLSSGGPQYF. As DNA, the CDR3 is TGTGCCTGGAGTGTACTATCTAGCGGGGGACCACAGTATTTT.

Judged by abundance, this clone is medium-sized (0.01 to 0.1%). The CDR3, as DNA: TGTGCCAGCAGACAGGGACTAGCGGGGGATGAGACCCAGTACTTC. Its protein product is CASRQGLAGDETQYF. The rearrangement uses TRBV9 and TRBJ2-5; TRBD2 matches 14 bases. The CDR3 totals 15 residues. Germline-derived CDR1 and CDR2 are SGDLS and YYNGEE. V was pared by 5 bases and J by 5 bases, with 5 bases of the junction left unmatched.

The chain joins TRBV6-8 to TRBJ1-1; tentative D call: TRBD1 (6 bases). Trimming removed 0 bases from V and 5 bases from J, with 7 bases in between. Germline values: CDR1 MNHGY, CDR2 SAAAGT. This CDR3 is built from 13 residues. In DNA, the CDR3 is TGTGCCAGCAGTTACTCGAGGGGGACTGAAGCTTTCTTT. Translated: CASSYSRGTEAFF.

In this sample, this clone is medium-sized. The gene calls are TRBV11-3 and TRBJ2-2, with 11 bases that match TRBD1. The CDR3 is 15 residues long. Germline CDR1 and CDR2: SGHNT and YENEEA. J was trimmed by 5 bases and V by 4 bases; bases with no gene match: 3. The CDR3 loop is CASSSGQGVTGELFF. The CDR3, as DNA: TGTGCCAGCAGCTCGGGACAGGGGGTTACCGGGGAGCTGTTTTTT.

Many counts were recorded for this clone. V usage is TRBV11-3 and J usage is TRBJ2-5, with D possibly being TRBD1 or TRBD2 (6 bases each). Trimming took off 3 bases at V and 1 base at J, with 18 bases between the two ends. The CDR3 is 17 amino acids. Germline loops: CDR1 SGHNT, CDR2 YENEEA. The CDR3 DNA follows: TGTGCCAGCAGCTTGAGGTTTACGGGGGCCGTCCAAGAGACCCAGTACTTC. Translating it yields CASSLRFTGAVQETQYF.

By sample fraction, this clone is medium-sized. The V call is TRBV11-3, the J call TRBJ1-2; the match to TRBD1 covers 8 bases. V lost 5 bases and J lost 0; bases outside the gene matches: 14. Germline lookup yields CDR1 SGHNT and CDR2 YENEEA. The CDR3 has 18 residues. The CDR3 region has the DNA TGTGCCAGCAGCCAGTTAGTCGGGACAGGCGATCCTAACTATGGCTACACCTTC. Protein product: CASSQLVGTGDPNYGYTF.

In this sample, this clone turned up a few times. The V gene is TRBV25-1, the J gene TRBJ1-2, with a weak D call TRBD1 (5 bases). The V gene's germline CDR1 is MGHDK and CDR2 SYGVNS. This CDR3 comprises 13 residues. The V end lost 3 bases, the J end lost 6 bases, and 11 bases lay between the germline ends. The chain's CDR3 is CASSEAGNHGYTF. The DNA of the CDR3 is TGTGCCAGCAGTGAGGCAGGGAACCATGGCTACACCTTC.

This clone was observed a handful of times. This rearrangement joins TRBV6-7 to TRBJ2-1, with no clear D. TRBV6-7 is known as an ORF, though its function is uncertain. Trimming took off 2 bases at V and 10 bases at J, with 6 bases between the two ends. This CDR3 contains 11 residues. CDR3 sequence: CASSYIGEQFF. CDR3 sequence (DNA): TGTGCCAGCAGTTACATCGGGGAGCAGTTCTTC.

This clone is judged medium-sized. The chain joins TRBV11-3 to TRBJ2-5, with 9 bases aligning to TRBD1. The germline V gene has CDR1 SGHNT and CDR2 YENEEA. The V gene end was trimmed by 4 bases and the J gene end by 3 bases; junction bases not matched to a gene: 9. This CDR3 comprises 16 residues. Here the CDR3 reads CASSSQPGQGKETQYF. The CDR3 nucleotides are TGTGCCAGCAGCTCGCAACCGGGACAGGGAAAAGAGACCCAGTACTTC.

The rearrangement joins TRBV5-1 to TRBJ2-2; 10 bases map to TRBD2. The V segment lost 1 base and the J segment 5 bases; nucleotides outside the gene matches: 5. Per the germline V gene, CDR1 is SGHRS and CDR2 is YFSETQ. This CDR3 is 16 amino acids long. The CDR3 nucleotides read TGCGCCAGCAGCTTGTCTCTAGCGGGGGTTACCGGGGAGCTGTTTTTT. This encodes CASSLSLAGVTGELFF.

The chain is built from TRBV12-2 and TRBJ2-2; the DNA was not used to check the table's D call, TRBD2. TRBV12-2 is tagged as a pseudogene. The CDR3 spans 17 residues. The CDR3 sequence is CASRLAAGGGYDGELFF. The DNA for the CDR3 is TGTGCAAGTCGCTTAGCCGCCGGTGGGGGGTATGACGGGGAGCTGTTTTTT.

This clone is medium-sized (0.01 to 0.1%) by share. J is TRBJ2-3 and V is TRBV9; D not resolved. Looked up from germline, CDR1 is SGDLS and CDR2 is YYNGEE. The CDR3 sequence is 15 residues long. Trimming took off 2 bases at V and 6 bases at J, with 16 bases between the two ends. The CDR3 is CASSVNPGGMDTQYF. As DNA, the CDR3 is TGTGCCAGCAGCGTTAACCCAGGCGGCATGGATACGCAGTATTTT.

By proportion, this clone is medium-sized. This rearrangement joins TRBV28 to TRBJ1-6, with 8 bases that match TRBD1. This CDR3 is built from 19 residues. The junction had 13 bases not matched to a gene; V was cut back by 1 base and J by 5 bases. Germline values: CDR1 MDHEN, CDR2 SYDVKM. The CDR3 spells CASSLSPYPHRGDNSPLHF. CDR3 nucleotides: TGTGCCAGCAGTTTATCCCCCTATCCGCACAGGGGGGATAATTCACCCCTCCACTTT.